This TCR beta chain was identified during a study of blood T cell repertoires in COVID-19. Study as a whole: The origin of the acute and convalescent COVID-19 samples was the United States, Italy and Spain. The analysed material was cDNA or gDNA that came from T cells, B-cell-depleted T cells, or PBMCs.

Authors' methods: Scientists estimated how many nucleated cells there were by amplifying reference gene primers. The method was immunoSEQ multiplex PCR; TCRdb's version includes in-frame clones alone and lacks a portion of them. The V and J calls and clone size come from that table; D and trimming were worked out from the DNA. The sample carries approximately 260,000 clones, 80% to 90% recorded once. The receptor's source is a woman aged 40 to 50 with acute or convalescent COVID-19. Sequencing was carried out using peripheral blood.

The CDR3 spells CASSLVPGQDYTF. For the CDR3, the DNA is TGCGCCAGCAGCTTGGTACCAGGGCAGGACTACACCTTC. V usage is TRBV5-1 and J usage is TRBJ1-2, with D possibly being TRBD1 (5 bases). The ends were cut back, 0 bases at V and 10 bases at J, with 13 bases in the middle. This CDR3 spans 13 amino acids. Germline V gene data show CDR1 as SGHRS and CDR2 as YFSETQ.